This T cell receptor beta chain was profiled in a study of identical twins. General study points: Memory repertoires lacked the insertion deficit that abundant cord blood beta clonotypes showed. In zero-insertion analyses, partial confounding could arise from invariant MAIT and iNKT cells.

Germline V gene lookup returns CDR1 SGHRS and CDR2 YFSETQ. The CDR3 runs to 15 residues. With 6 bases clipped from V and 4 bases from J, the junction kept 9 bases outside the gene matches. This clonotype turned up a few times. Its antigen remains unidentified. A universal primer site came from template switching; cDNA carried unique molecular identifiers. One entry per CDR3 protein, called by TCRdb with MiXCR from the 5' RACE reads. The table lists 750,000 to 950,000 distinct CDR3 sequences, around 12% of them singletons. Another study also made use of these data, one on yellow fever vaccine responses in identical twins. This second study notes: A vaccine T cell response that seemed partly convergent and partly personalized was reported in twins.

The TCR sequence derives from a young woman in good health. The specimen sequenced was PBMCs. V gene TRBV5-1 combines with J gene TRBJ2-3; 9 bases fit TRBD1. Here the CDR3 reads CASKGQGSRADTQYF. The CDR3 DNA sequence: TGCGCCAGCAAGGGACAGGGCAGTCGGGCAGATACGCAGTATTTT.